This T cell receptor beta chain originates from a study of blood T cell repertoires in COVID-19. Turning to the study itself: Sites across the United States, Italy and Spain contributed samples from acute and convalescent COVID-19. T cells, B-cell-depleted T cells, or PBMCs supplied cDNA or gDNA.

Germline values: CDR1 SGDLS, CDR2 YYNGEE. The CDR3 sequence is 15 residues long. Trimming removed 0 bases from V and 3 bases from J, with 12 bases in between. Authors' data handling: The authors estimated nucleated cell counts from reference gene primer amplification. This table comes from immunoSEQ multiplex PCR, and its TCRdb copy is limited to in-frame clones, with some not included. V and J calls plus clone size are reproduced from that table; the DNA served to infer D and trimming. The sample gives over 150,000 clones, about 80% of which show up once; around 7% is in the top ten. All enrollees were roughly 18 to 100 years old and from 20 to 30 US areas.

The sequenced sample consisted of PBMCs or T cells enriched from blood (not recorded which). The rearrangement uses TRBV9 and TRBJ1-2, with D perhaps TRBD1 (5 bases). The source is a man aged 35-49 years who had recovered from COVID-19. The CDR3 bases are TGTGCCAGCAGCGTAGATGGCAGGGCTGACTATGGCTACACCTTC. Translated: CASSVDGRADYGYTF.